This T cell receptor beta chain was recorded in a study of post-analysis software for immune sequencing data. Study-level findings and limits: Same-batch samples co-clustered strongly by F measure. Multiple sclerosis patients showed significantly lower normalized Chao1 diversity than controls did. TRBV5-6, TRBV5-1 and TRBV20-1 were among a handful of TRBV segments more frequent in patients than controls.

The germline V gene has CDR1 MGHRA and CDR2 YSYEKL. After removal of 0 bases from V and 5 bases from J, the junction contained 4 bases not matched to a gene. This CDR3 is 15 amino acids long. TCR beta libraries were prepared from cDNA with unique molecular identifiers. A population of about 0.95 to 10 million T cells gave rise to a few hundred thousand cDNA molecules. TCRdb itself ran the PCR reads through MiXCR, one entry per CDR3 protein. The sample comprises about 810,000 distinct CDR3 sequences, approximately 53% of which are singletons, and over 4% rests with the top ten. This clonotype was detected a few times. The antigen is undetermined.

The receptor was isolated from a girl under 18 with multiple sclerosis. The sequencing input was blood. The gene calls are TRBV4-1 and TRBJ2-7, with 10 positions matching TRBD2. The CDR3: CASSQEALAGDEQYF. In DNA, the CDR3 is TGCGCCAGCAGCCAAGAAGCGCTAGCGGGAGACGAGCAGTACTTC.